The rows below give T cell receptor beta chains drawn from one sample of a study of type 1 and type 2 diabetes patients. TCRdb fed the multiplex PCR reads into MiXCR, producing one record per CDR3 protein. The sample comprises 250,000 to 300,000 distinct CDR3 sequences, more than 45% of which are singletons, and 12% to 15% rests with the top ten. The sample comprised peripheral blood mononuclear cells (PBMCs). The receptors were sampled from a man younger than 35 with type 2 diabetes. Each CDR3 is given with its conserved first and last residue. Fields, in order: D gene, clone size, J gene, V gene, CDR3 length, CDR3 protein. A D gene is named only where the DNA matches it firmly. Clone sizes are given selectively: once, few, many, or a class where the clone is expanded.

D: NA; size: NA; J: TRBJ2-5; V: TRBV10-1; length: 13; CDR3: CASSPSGEETQYF
D: NA; size: few; J: TRBJ1-4; V: TRBV7-6; length: 16; CDR3: CASSWGPDSTNEKLFF
D: NA; size: NA; J: NA; V: TRBV12-5; length: 12; CDR3: CAISESKAEQFF
D: NA; size: few; J: TRBJ2-7; V: TRBV7-2; length: 14; CDR3: CASSPSRGSYEQYF
D: TRBD1; size: NA; J: TRBJ2-5; V: TRBV20-1; length: 15; CDR3: CSAQAGTALQETQYF
D: TRBD1; size: NA; J: TRBJ1-2; V: TRBV19; length: 17; CDR3: CASGQGTGGIGGYGYTF
D: NA; size: NA; J: TRBJ1-5; V: TRBV20-1; length: 13; CDR3: CSASEVGEQPQHF
D: NA; size: NA; J: TRBJ2-7; V: TRBV28; length: 14; CDR3: CASSRTTGAYEQYF
D: NA; size: NA; J: TRBJ1-2; V: TRBV7-3; length: 14; CDR3: CAGSLTAGLDGYTF
D: TRBD1; size: once; J: TRBJ2-1; V: TRBV7-2; length: 13; CDR3: CASSYDRVNEQFF
D: NA; size: few; J: TRBJ1-5; V: TRBV7-6; length: 15; CDR3: CASSSGAGSNQPQHF
D: NA; size: NA; J: TRBJ2-1; V: TRBV15; length: 18; CDR3: CATSRGPGYSESYNEQFF
D: NA; size: few; J: TRBJ2-1; V: TRBV25-1; length: 15; CDR3: CASSEFRGTYNEQFF
D: TRBD2; size: NA; J: NA; V: TRBV11-3; length: 17; CDR3: CASSLDGPSGGLSEQFF
D: NA; size: NA; J: TRBJ2-7; V: TRBV20-1; length: 13; CDR3: CSARDSDSYEQYF
D: NA; size: many; J: TRBJ1-1; V: TRBV19; length: 12; CDR3: CASRSGGPEAFF
D: NA; size: NA; J: TRBJ1-1; V: TRBV10-3; length: 13; CDR3: CAISSGMNTEALF
D: TRBD2; size: NA; J: TRBJ2-2; V: TRBV6-6; length: 15; CDR3: CASSYVGGDTGELFF
D: TRBD1; size: NA; J: TRBJ1-3; V: TRBV7-9; length: 15; CDR3: CASSSDRVNPNTIYF
D: NA; size: NA; J: TRBJ2-1; V: TRBV10-3; length: 16; CDR3: CAISESDPSSYNEQFF
D: TRBD2; size: NA; J: TRBJ2-3; V: TRBV20-1; length: 15; CDR3: CSAPPALADTDTQYF
D: NA; size: few; J: TRBJ2-7; V: TRBV5-1; length: 18; CDR3: CASSLLPGTPDRYYEQYF
D: NA; size: NA; J: TRBJ2-7; V: TRBV13; length: 15; CDR3: CASSLGQGAVYEQYF
D: NA; size: NA; J: TRBJ1-2; V: TRBV6-4; length: 16; CDR3: CASSESYSLRSYGYTF
D: NA; size: few; J: TRBJ2-5; V: TRBV20-1; length: 14; CDR3: CSARDVTAVGTQYF
D: NA; size: few; J: TRBJ1-2; V: TRBV30; length: 15; CDR3: CAWKGWGGSDYGYTF
D: NA; size: NA; J: TRBJ2-5; V: TRBV7-8; length: 16; CDR3: CASSPYSGVKGETQYF
D: NA; size: NA; J: TRBJ1-2; V: TRBV27; length: 14; CDR3: CASSEKEGMSGYTF
D: NA; size: few; J: TRBJ1-5; V: TRBV5-1; length: 14; CDR3: CASSFGTPDQPQHF
D: TRBD1; size: NA; J: TRBJ1-5; V: TRBV19; length: 18; CDR3: CASNKPGQGRDGNQPQHF
D: NA; size: few; J: TRBJ1-2; V: TRBV10-3; length: 17; CDR3: CAISDSPAGVGSYGYTF
D: TRBD2; size: NA; J: TRBJ2-1; V: TRBV7-3; length: 15; CDR3: CASSSGTSDYNEQFF
D: NA; size: NA; J: TRBJ1-2; V: TRBV12-3/TRBV12-4; length: 13; CDR3: CASVGGGWDGYTF
D: TRBD2; size: few; J: TRBJ2-7; V: TRBV29-1; length: 14; CDR3: CSVFGGKTSYEQYF
D: NA; size: NA; J: TRBJ2-7; V: TRBV6-6; length: 14; CDR3: CASSKTGAGYEQYF
D: TRBD2; size: NA; J: TRBJ2-1; V: TRBV7-9; length: 15; CDR3: CASSLGTSGRNEQFF
D: NA; size: NA; J: TRBJ2-1; V: TRBV7-8; length: 13; CDR3: CASSAPTGTEQFF
D: TRBD2; size: few; J: TRBJ2-5; V: TRBV12-3/TRBV12-4; length: 14; CDR3: CASSPTSAEETQYF
D: TRBD1; size: NA; J: TRBJ2-7; V: TRBV15; length: 14; CDR3: CAISRGQGAYEQYF
D: NA; size: NA; J: TRBJ1-5; V: TRBV12-3/TRBV12-4; length: 14; CDR3: CASGHPGRNQPQHF
D: TRBD1; size: few; J: TRBJ2-7; V: TRBV6-1; length: 16; CDR3: CASSAKGGTGRYEQYF
D: NA; size: few; J: TRBJ1-4; V: TRBV30; length: 14; CDR3: CAWNLGATNEKLFF
D: NA; size: NA; J: TRBJ2-5; V: TRBV24-1; length: 14; CDR3: CATSKGSVPETQYF
D: NA; size: few; J: TRBJ1-6; V: TRBV6-1; length: 15; CDR3: CASRIPRQNNSPLHF